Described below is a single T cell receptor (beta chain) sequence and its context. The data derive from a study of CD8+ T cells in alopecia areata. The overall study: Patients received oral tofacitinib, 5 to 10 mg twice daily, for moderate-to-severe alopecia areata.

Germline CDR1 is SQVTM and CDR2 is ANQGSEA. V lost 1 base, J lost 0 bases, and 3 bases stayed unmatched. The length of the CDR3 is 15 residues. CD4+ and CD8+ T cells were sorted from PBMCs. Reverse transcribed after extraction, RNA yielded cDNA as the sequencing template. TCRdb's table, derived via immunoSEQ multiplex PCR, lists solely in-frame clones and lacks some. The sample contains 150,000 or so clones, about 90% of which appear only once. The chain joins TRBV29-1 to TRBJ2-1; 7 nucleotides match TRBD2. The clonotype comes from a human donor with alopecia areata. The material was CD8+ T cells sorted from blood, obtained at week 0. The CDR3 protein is CSVEGAGSSYNEQFF. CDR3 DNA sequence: TGCAGCGTTGAAGGAGCGGGAAGCTCCTACAATGAGCAGTTCTTC.